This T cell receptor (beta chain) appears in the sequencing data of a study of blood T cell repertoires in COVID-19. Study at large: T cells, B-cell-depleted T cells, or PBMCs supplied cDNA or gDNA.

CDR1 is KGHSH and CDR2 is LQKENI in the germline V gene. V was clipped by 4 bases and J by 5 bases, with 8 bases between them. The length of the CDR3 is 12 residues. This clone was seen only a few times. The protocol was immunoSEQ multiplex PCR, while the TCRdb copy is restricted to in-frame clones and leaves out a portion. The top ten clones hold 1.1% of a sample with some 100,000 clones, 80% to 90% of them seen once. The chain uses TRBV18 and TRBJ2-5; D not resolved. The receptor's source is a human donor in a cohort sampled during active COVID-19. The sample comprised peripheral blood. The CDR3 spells CASSQRAETQYF. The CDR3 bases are TGTGCCAGCTCACAGCGAGCGGAGACCCAGTACTTC.